The source of this TCR beta chain is a study of Graves' ophthalmopathy and Graves' hyperthyroidism. The sample holds many counts of this clonotype. Patients were left out if they had other autoimmune diseases, uncontrolled infections, pregnancy or lactation. Beta-chain TCR CDR3 regions were amplified from RNA transcripts. Scientists carried out first-round RT-PCR using HTBI primers and then a second-round multiplex PCR. TCRdb ran MiXCR on the multiplex PCR reads and lists one entry per CDR3 protein. The sample gives 400,000 or so distinct CDR3 sequences, approximately 15% of which show up once; about 7.3% is in the top ten. There are 13 residues in the CDR3. Germline V gives CDR1 LNHNV, CDR2 YYDKDF (reference sequence). V was trimmed by 7 bases and J by 1 base, leaving 10 bases between them.

Source material: peripheral blood. V is TRBV15 and J is TRBJ2-5, with a weak D call TRBD2 (5 bases). This receptor was identified in a woman aged 18-29 years with stable Graves' hyperthyroidism. The CDR3 nucleotides are TGTGCCACCACCGAGGGCAGCCAAGAGACCCAGTACTTC. Translated: CATTEGSQETQYF.